The clone carrying this T cell receptor (beta chain) was picked up many times. The data derive from a study of response to subunit inactivated influenza vaccine. From germline, CDR1 is KGHSH and CDR2 LQKENI. This CDR3 comprises 14 residues. Unmatched junction bases numbered 9, after V lost 8 bases and J lost 3 bases. TCRdb recomputed calls from the RT-PCR reads with MiXCR, one row per CDR3 protein. The sample records a few hundred thousand distinct CDR3 sequences, about 11% being singletons. Another study also made use of these data, one on T cells expressing NK-cell markers. In that study: UMIs accompanied the 5'RACE template switching by which TCR beta cDNA was made. Seven of the eight sequenced donors were classified as HCMV-seropositive, and one was classified as seronegative. In several experiments, sorting was confined to alpha-beta TCR T cells through use of an anti-gamma-delta TCR antibody. The study found dominant NKG2C+ clonotypes at roughly 1.0-8% of CD8+ T cells in roughly six donors. These clonotypes, the leaders elsewhere, also led the CD3+CD56-NKG2C+ fraction in four donors.

J is TRBJ2-7 and V is TRBV18; TRBD1 aligns across 8 bases. The sequencing here drew on PBMCs from blood, taken on the day of vaccination. The TCR sequence derives from a man aged 50-59 years who received an inactivated influenza vaccine. CDR3 in DNA: TGTGCCAGCAGCCCCGGGACAGGAGACTACGAGCAGTACTTC. It yields the protein CASSPGTGDYEQYF.